One sample yielded the 27 T cell receptor beta chains listed below, sequenced in a study of cytotoxic CD8 clonotypes in ibrutinib-treated CLL. Repertoires were generated with immunoSEQ multiplex PCR, while TCRdb's copy carries only in-frame clones and drops some. This sample carries approximately 190,000 clones, around 70% of them seen once, and the ten largest clones take about 6.2%. The starting material was PBMCs, obtained after 12 months of ibrutinib treatment. The receptor set was obtained from a human donor with chronic lymphocytic leukemia.

The V and J genes are TRBV2 and TRBJ1-5; D remains unclear. CDR3 length equals 14 residues. The germline gives CDR1 SNHLY, CDR2 FYNNEI. The ends were cut back, 2 bases at V and 7 bases at J, with 12 bases in the middle. This chain's CDR3 is CASSEFNLEQPQHF. Written as DNA, the CDR3 is TGTGCCAGCAGTGAATTCAACTTGGAGCAGCCCCAGCATTTT.

The V and J genes are TRBV27 and TRBJ2-7; D gene ambiguous. The germline V gene has CDR1 MNHEY and CDR2 SMNVEV (reference sequence). V was cut by 5 bases and J by 3 bases, with 14 bases left in between. The CDR3 consists of 14 residues. The CDR3 bases are TGTGCCAGCAGTGGTTCCCGATTTGGCTACGAGCAGTACTTC. This translates into CASSGSRFGYEQYF.

This sequence joins TRBV5-4 and TRBJ2-7; 9 bases map to TRBD1. The CDR3 extends over 15 amino acids. V lost 2 bases to trimming and J lost 1 base; unmatched junction nucleotides: 4. Germline V gene sequence: CDR1 SGHNT, CDR2 YYREEE (reference sequence). The CDR3 spells CASSLAGTGSYEQYF. DNA for the CDR3: TGTGCCAGCAGCTTAGCTGGGACAGGGTCCTACGAGCAGTACTTC.

The chain uses TRBV6-6 and TRBJ2-2; a weak D match, TRBD2 (5 bases). The V gene lost 2 bases and the J gene lost 3 bases, with 7 bases spanning the gap. Germline CDR1 MNHNY, CDR2 SVGAGI (reference sequence). CDR3 length: 14 residues. CDR3 residues: CASSYPDYTGELFF. Here the CDR3 DNA reads TGTGCCAGCAGTTACCCGGACTACACCGGGGAGCTGTTTTTT.

The table lists this clone with a count of one. V is TRBV9 and J is TRBJ2-5, with 8 bases identical to TRBD2. J lost 8 bases, V lost 0 bases, and 18 bases had no gene match. This CDR3 has 18 residues. Germline V CDR1 and CDR2: SGDLS, YYNGEE. The chain's CDR3 is CASSVVGSGMGSVGTQYF. The CDR3 DNA is TGTGCCAGCAGCGTAGTCGGTAGCGGGATGGGGTCGGTAGGAACCCAGTACTTC.

This clone was detected a few times. The chain joins TRBV15 to TRBJ1-5; the D gene is possibly TRBD1 (6 bases). The CDR3 runs 17 residues. V lost 1 base and J 6 bases, leaving 19 bases between the germline ends. Germline values: CDR1 LNHNV, CDR2 YYDKDF (reference sequence). Here the CDR3 reads CATSRGNMGGGGQPQHF. The CDR3 region has the DNA TGTGCCACCAGCAGAGGGAATATGGGCGGAGGGGGTCAGCCCCAGCATTTT.

The chain combines TRBV5-1 with TRBJ1-6; TRBD1 is a possible D gene (6 bases). Trimming removed 4 bases at V and 4 bases at J, with 21 bases between. This CDR3 comprises 18 residues. Germline CDR1 reads SGHRS; CDR2 reads YFSETQ. In nucleotides, the CDR3 is TGCGCCAGCAGCCCAGAGTTACAGGGAATGAGTTATAATTCACCCCTCCACTTT. This translates into CASSPELQGMSYNSPLHF.

A single count supports this clone. CDR3 amino acids: CASSPIGSQGCNQPQHF. For the CDR3, the DNA is TGCGCCAGCAGTCCCATCGGGAGTCAAGGTTGCAATCAGCCCCAGCATTTT. This sequence joins TRBV23-1 and TRBJ1-5; no firm D call. TRBV23-1 has ORF status, its function being uncertain. The CDR3 runs 17 residues. The V end was cut by 4 bases, the J end by 2 bases, with 18 bases between.

V usage is TRBV19 and J usage is TRBJ1-1, with TRBD1 identical over 7 bases. The length of the CDR3 is 14 residues. V lost 4 bases to trimming and J lost 1 base; unmatched junction nucleotides: 3. CDR1 is LNHDA, CDR2 SQIVND, per germline (reference sequence). DNA for the CDR3: TGTGCCAGTAGTACAGGGGGAAGGAACACTGAAGCTTTCTTT. Its translation is CASSTGGRNTEAFF. Supplemented by reference TRBV19 and TRBJ1-1, the full variable domain reads DGGITQSPKYLFRKEGQNVTLSCEQNLNHDAMYWYRQDPGQGLRLIYYSQIVNDFQKGDIAEGYSVSREKKESFPLTVTSAQKNPTAFYLCASSTGGRNTEAFFGQGTRLTVV.

As to this clone: Different DNA sequences within this sample yield the same CDR3. The V call is TRBV5-1, the J call TRBJ2-7; 16 positions match TRBD2. Germline V gene sequence: CDR1 SGHRS, CDR2 YFSETQ. The CDR3 covers 15 residues. Trimming removed 4 bases from V and 7 bases from J; junction bases left unmatched: 5. As DNA, the CDR3 is TGCGCCAGCAGCCACGGGACTAGCGGGAGGGATGAGCAGTACTTC. It specifies CASSHGTSGRDEQYF.

The rearrangement uses TRBV7-2 and TRBJ2-7, with D perhaps TRBD1 (5 bases). Germline V gene sequence: CDR1 SGHTA, CDR2 FQGNSA. The V and J ends lost 2 bases and 0 bases respectively, with 14 bases between them. This CDR3 contains 16 residues. CDR3 protein: CASSLTMTVSSYEQYF. In DNA, the CDR3 is TGTGCCAGCAGCTTAACCATGACAGTGTCCTCCTACGAGCAGTACTTC.

This clone was observed once. DNA for the CDR3: TGTGCCTGGAGTGGACAGGGGAGTAAGCCCCAGCATTTT. Residues: CAWSGQGSKPQHF. The V gene is TRBV30, the J gene TRBJ1-5; 8 bases fit TRBD1. The CDR3 length is 13 residues. Germline V gene sequence: CDR1 GTSNPN, CDR2 SVGIG (reference sequence). V lost 1 base, J lost 8 bases, and 4 bases stayed unmatched.

This chain uses TRBV5-5 with TRBJ1-1; possibly TRBD1 for D (5 bases). V gave up 1 base and J gave up 3 bases, with 16 bases separating them. Germline CDR1 reads SGHKS; CDR2 reads YYEKEE (reference sequence). The CDR3 consists of 16 residues. The CDR3 loop is CASSLIQGISDTEAFF. As DNA, the CDR3 is TGTGCCAGCAGCTTGATTCAGGGAATCTCGGACACTGAAGCTTTCTTT.

V gene TRBV2 combines with J gene TRBJ1-2; weak D call: TRBD1 (5 bases). The germline V gene has CDR1 SNHLY and CDR2 FYNNEI. This CDR3 spans 12 amino acids. V was clipped by 8 bases and J by 4 bases, with 11 bases between them. The CDR3 coding sequence is TGTGCCAGCTCCGACAGAGTCTATGGCTACACCTTC. This codes for CASSDRVYGYTF.

This rearrangement joins TRBV2 to TRBJ2-7; D unresolved. CDR1 and CDR2 from the germline V gene are SNHLY and FYNNEI. The CDR3 extends over 11 amino acids. V lost 8 bases and J lost 5, with 10 bases in between. The CDR3 loop reads CASSPRNEQYF. CDR3 in DNA: TGTGCCAGCTCCCCACGGAACGAGCAGTACTTC.

The rearrangement uses TRBV13 and TRBJ1-2; no clear D gene. The CDR3 runs to 13 residues. Germline V gene lookup returns CDR1 PRHDT and CDR2 FYEKMQ (reference sequence). Trimming shortened V by 7 bases and J by 6 bases, and 15 bases separated the two germline ends. CDR3 DNA: TGTGCCAGCACCACGGTCCGGACTCATGGCTACACCTTC. Translated, it gives CASTTVRTHGYTF.

V usage is TRBV5-1 and J usage is TRBJ2-5; 11 nucleotides agree with TRBD2. Germline lookup yields CDR1 SGHRS and CDR2 YFSETQ. The V gene end was trimmed by 5 bases and the J gene end by 1 base; junction bases not matched to a gene: 7. CDR3 length equals 16 residues. This chain's CDR3 is CASRHGSGGAQETQYF. The CDR3 coding sequence is TGCGCCAGCAGGCACGGTAGCGGGGGGGCCCAAGAGACCCAGTACTTC.

The chain couples TRBV4-3 to TRBJ1-5; a weak D match, TRBD1 (5 bases). The CDR3 is 18 residues long. V lost 0 bases to trimming and J lost 7 bases, with 22 bases between them. The germline CDR1 and CDR2 sequences are LGHNA and YSLEER. In DNA form, the CDR3 reads TGCGCCAGCAGCCAAGATGCTGCAGGGATGAGGGTAAACCAGCCCCAGCATTTT. It is translated as CASSQDAAGMRVNQPQHF.

The chain links TRBV30 to TRBJ2-7, with D possibly TRBD2 on 5 matching bases. The germline V gene has CDR1 GTSNPN and CDR2 SVGIG (reference sequence). The CDR3 runs to 14 residues. Between the trimmed V and J ends, which lost 0 bases and 1 base, there was a span of 10 bases. CDR3 DNA sequence: TGTGCCTGGAGTGTAGGTCCGGGATCCTACGAGCAGTACTTC. It translates to CAWSVGPGSYEQYF. Full variable domain (outside the CDR3, taken from reference TRBV30 and TRBJ2-7): SQTIHQWPATLVQPVGSPLSLECTVEGTSNPNLYWYRQAAGRGLQLLFYSVGIGQISSEVPQNLSASRPQDRQFILSSKKLLLSDSGFYLCAWSVGPGSYEQYFGPGTRLTVT.

The genes are TRBV9 and TRBJ2-3; 9 bases fit TRBD2. The germline gives CDR1 SGDLS, CDR2 YYNGEE. This CDR3 region has 15 residues. The V segment lost 0 bases and the J segment 6 bases; nucleotides outside the gene matches: 5. The CDR3 bases are TGTGCCAGCAGCGTAGTTGGAAGCGGGGGGGATACGCAGTATTTT. This gives the protein CASSVVGSGGDTQYF.

CDR3 residues: CAWSEMRNTEAFF. DNA of the CDR3: TGTGCCTGGAGTGAAATGAGGAACACTGAAGCTTTCTTT. The chain recombines TRBV30 with TRBJ1-1, with D uncertain. In germline, CDR1 is GTSNPN, CDR2 SVGIG (reference sequence). This CDR3 has 13 amino acids. The V end lost 1 base, the J end lost 1 base, and 7 bases lay between the germline ends.

The gene calls are TRBV5-1 and TRBJ1-3; D remains unclear. Trimming removed 4 bases at V and 1 base at J, with 12 bases between. CDR1 SGHRS and CDR2 YFSETQ come from the germline V gene. The CDR3 length is 15 residues. CDR3 amino acids: CASSLEAGSGNTIYF. Here the CDR3 DNA reads TGCGCCAGCAGCCTGGAGGCGGGATCTGGAAACACCATATATTTT.

This CDR3 is CASSQTSGTTYEQYF. The CDR3 DNA reads as TGTGCCAGCAGCCAAACTAGCGGGACAACCTACGAGCAGTACTTC. The V call is TRBV7-2, the J call TRBJ2-7, with TRBD2 matching 10 bases. V lost 5 bases, J lost 2 bases, and 6 bases stayed unmatched. From germline, CDR1 is SGHTA and CDR2 FQGNSA. The CDR3 spans 15 residues.

CDR3: CASSPETGATDTQYF. CDR3 in DNA: TGTGCCAGCAGCCCGGAGACAGGGGCCACAGATACGCAGTATTTT. The rearrangement uses TRBV7-9 and TRBJ2-3, with 8 nucleotides matching TRBD1. Trimming took 5 bases from V and 2 from J; bases not matched to a gene: 6. There are 15 residues in the CDR3. CDR1 and CDR2 (germline): SEHNR, FQNEAQ (reference sequence).

By sample share, this clone is medium-sized (0.01 to 0.1%). This chain joins TRBV28 and TRBJ2-1; 12 bases fit TRBD2. CDR3 length equals 20 residues. From germline, CDR1 is MDHEN and CDR2 SYDVKM. V shed 6 bases and J 4 bases; nucleotides not matched to a gene: 19. CDR3 loop: CASRTTYRASGRAWYNEQFF. CDR3 nucleotides: TGTGCCAGCAGGACCACGTATAGGGCTAGCGGGAGGGCTTGGTACAATGAGCAGTTCTTC.

The rearrangement uses TRBV19 and TRBJ2-4; D is unclear. The CDR3 covers 14 residues. Germline assignment: CDR1 LNHDA and CDR2 SQIVND (reference sequence). V was pared by 0 bases and J by 0 bases, with 3 bases between. The CDR3 region has the DNA TGTGCCAGTAGTATAGACGCAGCCAAAAACATTCAGTACTTC. It codes for CASSIDAAKNIQYF.

The chain couples TRBV11-2 to TRBJ2-1, with 7 nucleotides matching TRBD1. Trimming removed 2 bases from V and 2 bases from J; junction bases left unmatched: 3. Germline-derived CDR1 and CDR2 are SGHAT and FQNNGV. The CDR3 runs 15 residues. The chain's CDR3 is CASSLNTGAYNEQFF. CDR3 nucleotides: TGTGCCAGCAGCTTAAATACAGGGGCCTACAATGAGCAGTTCTTC.